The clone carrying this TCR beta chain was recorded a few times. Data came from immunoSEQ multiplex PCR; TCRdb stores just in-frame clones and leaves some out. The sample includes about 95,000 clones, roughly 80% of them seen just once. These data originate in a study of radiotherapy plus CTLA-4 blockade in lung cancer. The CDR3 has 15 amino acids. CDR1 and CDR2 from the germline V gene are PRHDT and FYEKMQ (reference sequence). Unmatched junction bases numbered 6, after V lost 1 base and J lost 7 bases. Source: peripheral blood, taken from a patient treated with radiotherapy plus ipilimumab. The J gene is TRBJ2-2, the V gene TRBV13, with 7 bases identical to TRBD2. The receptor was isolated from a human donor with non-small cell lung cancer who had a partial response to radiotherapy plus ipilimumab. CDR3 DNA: TGTGCCAGCAGCTTAGTGGCGGGAGAGATCGGGGAGCTGTTTTTT. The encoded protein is CASSLVAGEIGELFF.